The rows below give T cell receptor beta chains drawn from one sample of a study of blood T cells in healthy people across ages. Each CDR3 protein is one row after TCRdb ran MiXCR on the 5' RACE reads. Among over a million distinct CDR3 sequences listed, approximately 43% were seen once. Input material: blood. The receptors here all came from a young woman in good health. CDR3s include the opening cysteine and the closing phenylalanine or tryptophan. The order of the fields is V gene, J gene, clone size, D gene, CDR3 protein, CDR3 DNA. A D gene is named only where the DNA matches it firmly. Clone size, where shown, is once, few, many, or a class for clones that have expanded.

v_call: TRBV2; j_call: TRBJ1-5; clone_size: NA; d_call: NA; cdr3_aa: CASTLLTDQPQHF; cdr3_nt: TGTGCCAGCACCCTCCTGACAGATCAGCCCCAGCATTTT
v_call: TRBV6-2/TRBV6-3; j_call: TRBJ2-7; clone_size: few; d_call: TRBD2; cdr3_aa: CASSSLAGGTYEQYF; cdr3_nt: TGTGCCAGCAGCTCCCTAGCGGGGGGGACCTACGAGCAGTACTTC
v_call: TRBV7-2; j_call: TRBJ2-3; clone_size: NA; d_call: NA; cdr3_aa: CASTRAWTDTQYF; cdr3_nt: TGTGCCAGCACCCGGGCTTGGACAGATACGCAGTATTTT
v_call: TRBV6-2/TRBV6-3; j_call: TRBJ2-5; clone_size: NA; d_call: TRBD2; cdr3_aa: CAIRTSGRGETQYF; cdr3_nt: TGTGCCATCCGGACTAGCGGGAGGGGAGAGACCCAGTACTTC
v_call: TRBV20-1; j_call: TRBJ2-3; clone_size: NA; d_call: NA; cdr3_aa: CSARESTTDTQYF; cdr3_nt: TGCAGTGCTAGAGAGTCAACCACAGATACGCAGTATTTT
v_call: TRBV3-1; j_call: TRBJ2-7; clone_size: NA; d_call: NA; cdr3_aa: CASSQGNPYEQYF; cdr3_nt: TGTGCCAGCAGCCAAGGGAACCCCTACGAGCAGTACTTC
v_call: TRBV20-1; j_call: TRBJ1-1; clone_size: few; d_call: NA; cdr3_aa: CSAAPRVAGTEAFF; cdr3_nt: TGCAGTGCTGCCCCCAGGGTGGCGGGCACTGAAGCTTTCTTT
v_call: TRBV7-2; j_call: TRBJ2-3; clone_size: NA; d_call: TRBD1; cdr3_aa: CASSLYRDSFKDTQYF; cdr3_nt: TGTGCCAGCAGCCTTTACCGGGACAGCTTTAAGGATACGCAGTATTTT
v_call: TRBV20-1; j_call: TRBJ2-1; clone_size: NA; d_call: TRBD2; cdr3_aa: CSARLAPSGSYEQFF; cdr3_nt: TGCAGTGCTAGACTCGCGCCTAGCGGGAGTTATGAGCAGTTCTTC
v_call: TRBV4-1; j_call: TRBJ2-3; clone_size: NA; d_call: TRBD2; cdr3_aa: CASSLGVAGVYFSTDTQYF; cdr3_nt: TGCGCCAGCAGCCTCGGGGTAGCGGGGGTATACTTTAGCACAGATACGCAGTATTTT
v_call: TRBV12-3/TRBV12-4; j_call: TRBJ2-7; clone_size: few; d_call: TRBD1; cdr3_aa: CASSRLGQSYEQYF; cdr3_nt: TGTGCCAGCAGTCGGTTGGGACAGTCCTACGAGCAGTACTTC